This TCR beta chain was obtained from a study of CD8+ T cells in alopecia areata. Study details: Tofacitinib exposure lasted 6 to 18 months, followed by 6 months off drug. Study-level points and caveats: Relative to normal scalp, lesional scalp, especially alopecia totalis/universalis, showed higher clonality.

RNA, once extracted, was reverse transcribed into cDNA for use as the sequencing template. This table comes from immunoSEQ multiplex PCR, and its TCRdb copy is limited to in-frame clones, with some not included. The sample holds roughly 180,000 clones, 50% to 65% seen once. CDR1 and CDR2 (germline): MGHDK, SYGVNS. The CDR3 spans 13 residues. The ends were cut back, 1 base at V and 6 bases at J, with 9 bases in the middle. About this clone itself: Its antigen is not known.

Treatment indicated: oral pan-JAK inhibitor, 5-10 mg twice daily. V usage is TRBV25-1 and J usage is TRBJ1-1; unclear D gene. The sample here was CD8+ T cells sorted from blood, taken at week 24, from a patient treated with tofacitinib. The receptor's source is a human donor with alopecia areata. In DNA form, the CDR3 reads TGTGCCAGCAGTGAATTTCGGTCCCCTGAAGCTTTCTTT. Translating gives CASSEFRSPEAFF. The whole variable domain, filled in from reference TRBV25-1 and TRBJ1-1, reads EADIYQTPRYLVIGTGKKITLECSQTMGHDKMYWYQQDPGMELHLIHYSYGVNSTEKGDLSSESTVSRIRTEHFPLTLESARPSHTSQYLCASSEFRSPEAFFGQGTRLTVV.